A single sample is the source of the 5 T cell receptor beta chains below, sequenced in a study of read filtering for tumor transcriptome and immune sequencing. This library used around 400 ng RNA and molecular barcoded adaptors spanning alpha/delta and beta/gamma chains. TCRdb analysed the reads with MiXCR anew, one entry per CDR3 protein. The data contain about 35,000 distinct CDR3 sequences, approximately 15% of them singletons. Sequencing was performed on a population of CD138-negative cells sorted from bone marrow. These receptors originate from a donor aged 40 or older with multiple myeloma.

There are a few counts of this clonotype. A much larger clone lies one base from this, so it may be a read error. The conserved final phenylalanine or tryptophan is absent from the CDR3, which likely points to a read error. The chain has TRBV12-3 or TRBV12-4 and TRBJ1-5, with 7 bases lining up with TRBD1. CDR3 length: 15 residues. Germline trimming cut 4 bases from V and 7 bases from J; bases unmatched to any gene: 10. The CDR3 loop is CASSSLDRTRQPQHY. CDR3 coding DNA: TGTGCCAGCAGTTCCCTGGACAGGACGCGGCAGCCCCAGCATTAT.

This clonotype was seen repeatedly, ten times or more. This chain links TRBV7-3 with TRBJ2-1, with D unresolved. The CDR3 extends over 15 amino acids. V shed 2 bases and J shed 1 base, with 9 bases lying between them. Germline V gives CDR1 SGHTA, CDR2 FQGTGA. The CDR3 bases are TGTGCCAGCAGCTTAGGCGGTGGGTCCTACAATGAGCAGTTCTTC. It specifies CASSLGGGSYNEQFF.

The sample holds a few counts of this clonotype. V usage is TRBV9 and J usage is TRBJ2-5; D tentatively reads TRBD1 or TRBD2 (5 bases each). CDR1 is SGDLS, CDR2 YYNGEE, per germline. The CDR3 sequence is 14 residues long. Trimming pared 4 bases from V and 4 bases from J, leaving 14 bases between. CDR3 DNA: TGTGCCAGCAGCCCGGGGCCCGTACGAGAGACCCAGTACTTC. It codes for CASSPGPVRETQYF.

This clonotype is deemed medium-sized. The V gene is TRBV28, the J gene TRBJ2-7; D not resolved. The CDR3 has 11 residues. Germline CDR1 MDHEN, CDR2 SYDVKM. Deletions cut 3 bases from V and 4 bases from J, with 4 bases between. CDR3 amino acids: CASSFQYEQYF. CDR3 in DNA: TGTGCCAGCAGTTTTCAATACGAGCAGTACTTC.

CDR3 residues: CASRLTSGPASYNEQFF. In DNA form, the CDR3 reads TGTGCCAGCAGACTGACTAGCGGACCGGCCTCCTACAATGAGCAGTTCTTC. V is TRBV12-3 or TRBV12-4 and J is TRBJ2-1; 9 bases align to TRBD2. V shed 6 bases and J 0 bases; nucleotides not matched to a gene: 9. CDR3 length: 17 residues.